This TCR beta chain appears in the sequencing data of a study of long-term antiretroviral therapy in people with HIV. It was version v3.0 of the immunoSEQ assay that was run at survey level. Libraries were prepared by immunoSEQ multiplex PCR; TCRdb keeps only in-frame clonotypes and omits some of them. Of 20,000 to 25,000 clones in the sample, roughly 88% were seen once. Two or more post-ART PBMC samples, plus at least one pre-ART sample, were available for each donor. Every single participant having HIV got treatment inside the United States. The origin of this receptor is a man between 60 and 75 years old with HIV. This specimen was unsorted PBMCs, taken 0.6 years after starting antiretroviral therapy.

The CDR3 reads CASSLVGEQYF. The CDR3 DNA is TGTGCCAGCAGTTTAGTAGGCGAGCAGTACTTC. The chain is built from TRBV28 and TRBJ2-7, with no clear D. Looked up from germline, CDR1 is MDHEN and CDR2 is SYDVKM. V lost 2 bases, J lost 6 bases, and 5 bases lay in between. The CDR3 consists of 11 residues.